Listed below are T cell receptor beta chains from one sample, sequenced in a study of post-analysis software for immune sequencing data. Each CDR3 protein gets one entry after TCRdb re-called the PCR reads with MiXCR. This sample has roughly 670,000 distinct CDR3 sequences, with 55% to 70% found just once. The sequenced material came from blood. Every receptor here comes from a girl between 2 and 10 years old with multiple sclerosis. Both conserved end residues are part of each CDR3. Fields, in order: V gene, J gene, CDR3 protein.

TRBV5-1,TRBJ2-3,CASSMLAGGPDTQYF
TRBV10-2,TRBJ2-1,CASSILAGTDNEQFF
TRBV20-1,TRBJ2-7,CSARVLGDEQYF
TRBV12-3/TRBV12-4,TRBJ1-2,CASSRVAKGFGGYTF
TRBV11-2,TRBJ2-3,CASSLRKASARITDTQYF
TRBV20-1,TRBJ2-5,CSAGRLAGAGEQYF
TRBV29-1,TRBJ1-2,CSVEGEDRGRYGYTF
TRBV15,TRBJ1-4,CATSRDRVTNEKLFF
TRBV7-2,TRBJ1-6,CATTRAATSDSPLHF
TRBV29-1,TRBJ1-1,CSVEVVSNTEAFF
TRBV9,TRBJ2-7,CASSVEGSSYEQYF
TRBV20-1,TRBJ2-1,CSARQGMGYNEQFF
TRBV9,TRBJ2-1,CASSVTGLADEQFF
TRBV24-1,TRBJ2-3,CATSDSQGGGGGPSTDTQYF
TRBV2,TRBJ2-5,CASRSRGGQETQYF
TRBV5-1,TRBJ1-1,CASSEGVGVAFF
TRBV6-1,TRBJ2-1,CASRILAANEQFF
TRBV10-3,TRBJ2-5,CAIGAGSQETQYF
TRBV7-2,TRBJ1-2,CASSPETGGYGYTF
TRBV7-9,TRBJ1-1,CASSLVLGANTEAFF
TRBV5-1,TRBJ2-1,CASSLDPDLSSYNEQFF
TRBV29-1,TRBJ2-7,CSAWGQRSYEQYF
TRBV20-1,TRBJ2-5,CSARVGGHREQYF
TRBV4-2,TRBJ2-1,CASSRANEQFF
TRBV11-2,TRBJ2-3,CASSLEPSARTDTQYF
TRBV7-2,TRBJ1-2,CASSLRSVKNYGYTF
TRBV2,TRBJ2-1,CASSRNMLNTLYNEQFF
TRBV10-3,TRBJ2-1,CAIRSDRVGSEQFF
TRBV2,TRBJ2-7,CASSESRDYEQYF
TRBV7-8,TRBJ1-1,CASLAKQNTEAFF
TRBV7-3,TRBJ2-3,CASSPSSGSTDTQYF
TRBV2,TRBJ2-6,CASSERSGANVLTF
TRBV29-1,TRBJ2-1,CSVEGRVYNEQCF